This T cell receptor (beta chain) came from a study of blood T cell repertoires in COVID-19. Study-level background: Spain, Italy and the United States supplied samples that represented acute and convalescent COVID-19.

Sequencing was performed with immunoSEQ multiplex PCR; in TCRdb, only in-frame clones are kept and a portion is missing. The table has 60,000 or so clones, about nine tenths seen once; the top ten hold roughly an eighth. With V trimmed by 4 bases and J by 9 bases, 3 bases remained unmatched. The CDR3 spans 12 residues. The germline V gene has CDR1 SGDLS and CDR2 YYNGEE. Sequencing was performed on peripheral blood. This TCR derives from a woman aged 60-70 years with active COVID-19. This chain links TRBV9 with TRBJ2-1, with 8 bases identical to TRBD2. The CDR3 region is CASSTTSAEQFF. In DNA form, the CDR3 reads TGTGCCAGCAGCACGACTAGCGCTGAGCAGTTCTTC.